The 32 T cell receptor beta chains reported below all come from one sample, sequenced in a study of cytomegalovirus exposure and HLA in healthy donors. The data were produced by immunoSEQ multiplex PCR, yet TCRdb's version contains in-frame clones alone and is incomplete. In the table there are more than 110,000 clones, about 86% of which are singletons. The source material was PBMCs. The receptors here all came from a woman aged 18-29 years in good health and CMV-seropositive.

V is TRBV11-1 and J is TRBJ2-7; 9 bases align to TRBD1. The CDR3 loop spans 12 amino acids. V gave up 6 bases and J gave up 6 bases; unmatched junction bases: 3. Germline CDR1 SGHAT, CDR2 FQDESV (reference sequence). The CDR3 nucleotides are TGTGCCAGCAGTGTGGACAGGGGCGAGCAGTACTTC. Its protein is CASSVDRGEQYF.

This chain uses TRBV6-4 with TRBJ1-6; 7 bases align to TRBD1. Germline V gene data show CDR1 as MRHNA and CDR2 as SNTAGT. The CDR3 contains 15 residues. The V gene end was trimmed by 5 bases and the J gene end by 9 bases; junction bases not matched to a gene: 10. CDR3 DNA sequence: TGTGCCAGCAGTCGACAGGGCGGCGAAGCTTCACCCCTCCACTTT. Translated, it gives CASSRQGGEASPLHF.

V usage is TRBV5-1 and J usage is TRBJ1-1; TRBD1 aligns across 7 bases. This CDR3 contains 14 residues. V lost 2 bases, J lost 6 bases, and 7 bases stayed unmatched. Germline V gene data show CDR1 as SGHRS and CDR2 as YFSETQ. CDR3 nucleotide sequence: TGCGCCAGCAGCTTAGGGGGCATCCTCTCTGAAGCTTTCTTT. This gives the protein CASSLGGILSEAFF.

CDR3: CASRSGETQYF. The CDR3 DNA sequence: TGCGCCAGCAGGTCGGGGGAGACCCAGTACTTC. The chain carries TRBV10-2 and TRBJ2-5, with D maybe TRBD2 (5 bases). Germline assignment: CDR1 WSHSY and CDR2 SAAADI. This CDR3 contains 11 residues. V gave up 6 bases and J gave up 5 bases, with 7 bases separating them.

The table lists this clone with a few counts. The V call is TRBV12-5, the J call TRBJ1-2, with D unclear. The CDR3 extends over 14 amino acids. Germline CDR1 is LGHNT and CDR2 is FRNRAP. V dropped 1 base and J dropped 4 bases, with 10 bases sitting between them. The CDR3 loop reads CASGLDFSSYGYTF. As DNA, the CDR3 is TGTGCTAGTGGTTTGGATTTCTCCTCCTATGGCTACACCTTC.

V and J are TRBV6-5 and TRBJ2-7; D is ambiguous. Deletions cut 0 bases from V and 6 bases from J, with 12 bases between. The CDR3 covers 14 residues. Germline V gene data show CDR1 as MNHEY and CDR2 as SVGAGI. The CDR3, as DNA: TGTGCCAGCAGTTACTCGAAAGCTCCTGGCGAGCAGTACTTC. It is translated as CASSYSKAPGEQYF.

The chain links TRBV19 to TRBJ2-1; possibly TRBD2 for D (6 bases). Per the germline V gene, CDR1 is LNHDA and CDR2 is SQIVND (reference sequence). The CDR3 consists of 14 residues. With 5 bases removed from V and 4 bases from J, the gap between germline ends came to 12 bases. Here the CDR3 DNA reads TGTGCCAGTAGTTCCCGGGAGAGATACAATGAGCAGTTCTTC. Its protein product is CASSSRERYNEQFF. The whole variable domain, filled in from reference TRBV19 and TRBJ2-1, reads DGGITQSPKYLFRKEGQNVTLSCEQNLNHDAMYWYRQDPGQGLRLIYYSQIVNDFQKGDIAEGYSVSREKKESFPLTVTSAQKNPTAFYLCASSSRERYNEQFFGPGTRLTVL.

The chain uses TRBV16 and TRBJ1-1; no reliable D call. CDR1 and CDR2 (germline): KGHSY, FQNENV. V was shortened by 4 bases and J by 6 bases, with 18 bases between the two germline ends. This CDR3 spans 15 amino acids. DNA of the CDR3: TGTGCCAGCAGCCTCCTTAATGCCTTAACGGCTGAAGCTTTCTTT. As protein: CASSLLNALTAEAFF.

The genes are TRBV5-1 and TRBJ2-3, with 8 nucleotides matching TRBD2. CDR3 size: 14 residues. CDR1 SGHRS and CDR2 YFSETQ come from the germline V gene. Trimming at V came to 2 bases and at J to 6 bases, leaving 5 bases not matched to a gene. CDR3 DNA sequence: TGCGCCAGCAGCTTTAGCGGGGCAGGGGATACGCAGTATTTT. Amino acids: CASSFSGAGDTQYF.

The chain links TRBV9 to TRBJ1-1; 10 bases match TRBD1. The CDR3 runs 13 residues. Trimming took 3 bases from V and 11 from J; bases not matched to a gene: 7. The germline CDR1 and CDR2 sequences are SGDLS and YYNGEE. The CDR3 spells CASSGTGGEGAFF. The CDR3 DNA is TGTGCCAGCAGCGGGACAGGGGGTGAAGGTGCTTTCTTT. The full variable domain, its missing parts supplied by reference TRBV9 and TRBJ1-1, is DSGVTQTPKHLITATGQRVTLRCSPRSGDLSVYWYQQSLDQGLQFLIQYYNGEERAKGNILERFSAQQFPDLHSELNLSSLELGDSALYFCASSGTGGEGAFFGQGTRLTVV.

This clone has only one observation. As DNA, the CDR3 is TGCGCCAGCAGTGAACTAGCGAACTACAATGAGCAGTTCTTC. Translated, it gives CASSELANYNEQFF. This rearrangement joins TRBV10-2 to TRBJ2-1; 7 positions match TRBD2. CDR1 WSHSY and CDR2 SAAADI come from the germline V gene. V lost 3 bases to trimming and J lost 3 bases; unmatched junction nucleotides: 2. This CDR3 spans 14 amino acids.

This sequence joins TRBV6-1 and TRBJ2-7, with TRBD2 identical over 7 bases. The germline V gene encodes CDR1 MNHNS and CDR2 SASEGT. This CDR3 has 16 amino acids. The V segment lost 1 base and the J segment 3 bases; nucleotides outside the gene matches: 9. The CDR3 nucleotides are TGTGCCAGCAGTGAAGATCTGCGGGAGCTGGGCTACGAGCAGTACTTC. Its protein is CASSEDLRELGYEQYF.

The chain carries TRBV27 and TRBJ1-2; 7 bases agree with TRBD1. J gave up 8 bases and V 1 base, and 16 bases lay outside the gene matches. There are 17 residues in the CDR3. Per germline, CDR1 MNHEY and CDR2 SMNVEV (reference sequence). The CDR3 sequence: CASSLYFEDQGGGGYTF. The CDR3 DNA reads as TGTGCCAGCAGTTTATATTTCGAGGATCAAGGGGGCGGGGGCTACACCTTC.

The V and J genes are TRBV27 and TRBJ2-7; the match to TRBD1 covers 7 bases. V shed 4 bases and J 5 bases; nucleotides not matched to a gene: 5. CDR3 length equals 13 residues. Germline assignment: CDR1 MNHEY and CDR2 SMNVEV (reference sequence). DNA of the CDR3: TGTGCCAGCAGTTCCACAGGGGCCCACGAGCAGTACTTC. Its protein is CASSSTGAHEQYF.

This chain uses TRBV30 with TRBJ2-7; TRBD1 matches at 7 bases. CDR3 size: 14 residues. Trimming cost V 0 bases and J 6 bases; bases outside gene matches: 8. The germline CDR1 and CDR2 sequences are GTSNPN and SVGIG (reference sequence). CDR3: CAWSVLDRLGEQYF. The CDR3 DNA reads as TGTGCCTGGAGTGTACTGGACAGGCTTGGCGAGCAGTACTTC.

The genes are TRBV6-5 and TRBJ2-1; 11 bases map to TRBD2. CDR3 length equals 15 residues. In germline, CDR1 is MNHEY, CDR2 SVGAGI. V was pared by 7 bases and J by 6 bases, with 8 bases of the junction left unmatched. CDR3 in DNA: TGTGCCAGCAAAATAACTAGCGGGGGATTCAATGAGCAGTTCTTC. Protein product: CASKITSGGFNEQFF.

This chain joins TRBV5-4 and TRBJ2-2; TRBD2 matches 8 bases. J was trimmed by 4 bases and V by 0 bases; bases with no gene match: 5. This CDR3 region has 16 residues. CDR1 is SGHNT, CDR2 YYREEE, per germline (reference sequence). The DNA of the CDR3 is TGTGCCAGCAGCTTGGGAAGCGGGAGTGCCACCGGGGAGCTGTTTTTT. It is translated as CASSLGSGSATGELFF.

The J gene is TRBJ2-5, the V gene TRBV28; 8 bases fit TRBD1. The V and J ends lost 5 bases and 4 bases, in that order; junction bases with no gene match: 12. The CDR3 has 16 residues. Germline lookup yields CDR1 MDHEN and CDR2 SYDVKM. Written as DNA, the CDR3 is TGTGCCAGCAGTACTTCCGGACAGGGTGGTTTAGAGACCCAGTACTTC. It yields the protein CASSTSGQGGLETQYF.

Only one count was recorded for this clone. The chain employs TRBV7-9 and TRBJ1-4, with D perhaps TRBD1 (6 bases). V shed 3 bases and J shed 7 bases, with 12 bases lying between them. The CDR3 contains 14 residues. Germline V lookup: CDR1 SEHNR, CDR2 FQNEAQ (reference sequence). The DNA of the CDR3 is TGTGCCAGCAGCTTGGGGGCTAGGAGTGAAAAACTGTTTTTT. Encoded protein: CASSLGARSEKLFF.

Written as DNA, the CDR3 is TGTGCCAGCACCTGCGGGACAGGGGGCTCGTACGAGCAGTACTTC. This codes for CASTCGTGGSYEQYF. V usage is TRBV6-1 and J usage is TRBJ2-7, with 12 bases identical to TRBD1. This CDR3 comprises 15 residues. Germline loops: CDR1 MNHNS, CDR2 SASEGT. V gave up 7 bases and J gave up 4 bases; unmatched junction bases: 8.

The chain is built from TRBV27 and TRBJ1-3; D gene uncertain. The germline V gene encodes CDR1 MNHEY and CDR2 SMNVEV (reference sequence). The V end was cut by 8 bases, the J end by 0 bases, with 14 bases between. This CDR3 is built from 15 residues. The DNA for the CDR3 is TGTGCCAGCCCGTCCGGGTCCTTCTCTGGAAACACCATATATTTT. Its protein product is CASPSGSFSGNTIYF.

Concerning this clone itself: Mismatch with germline at one junction end may stem from a read error. The V call is TRBV4-3, the J call TRBJ2-7; D perhaps matches TRBD1 (5 bases). This CDR3 is 13 amino acids long. The germline gives CDR1 LGHNA, CDR2 YSLEER. CDR3 loop: CASSQDGHLRPNF. CDR3 nucleotide sequence: TGCGCCAGCAGCCAAGACGGACACCTTCGTCCAAACTTC.

This sequence joins TRBV30 and TRBJ1-2; the D gene is possibly TRBD1 (6 bases). CDR1 is GTSNPN, CDR2 SVGIG, per germline (reference sequence). This CDR3 has 13 amino acids. V was pared by 0 bases and J by 7 bases, with 12 bases between. The DNA for the CDR3 is TGTGCCTGGAGTGTAAGATCAGGGGTTGGCTACACCTTC. Encoded protein: CAWSVRSGVGYTF. The complete variable domain, with remaining parts taken from reference TRBV30 and TRBJ1-2, reads SQTIHQWPATLVQPVGSPLSLECTVEGTSNPNLYWYRQAAGRGLQLLFYSVGIGQISSEVPQNLSASRPQDRQFILSSKKLLLSDSGFYLCAWSVRSGVGYTFGSGTRLTVV.

The V and J genes are TRBV28 and TRBJ1-1; 9 bases align to TRBD1. V lost 9 bases, J lost 0 bases, and 2 bases stayed unmatched. Germline V gives CDR1 MDHEN, CDR2 SYDVKM. This CDR3 spans 13 amino acids. CDR3: CASWDRVNTEAFF. The CDR3 DNA follows: TGTGCCAGTTGGGACAGGGTGAACACTGAAGCTTTCTTT.

The chain joins TRBV27 to TRBJ1-1; the D is unclear. Germline V gene lookup returns CDR1 MNHEY and CDR2 SMNVEV (reference sequence). V gave up 3 bases and J gave up 5 bases, with 10 bases separating them. The CDR3 spans 13 residues. The CDR3 loop reads CASSFGGTTEAFF. The CDR3 DNA sequence: TGTGCCAGCAGTTTCGGAGGAACAACTGAAGCTTTCTTT.

V gene TRBV5-1 combines with J gene TRBJ2-3; TRBD2 matches 7 bases. The V segment lost 0 bases and the J segment 4 bases; nucleotides outside the gene matches: 5. Germline V gives CDR1 SGHRS, CDR2 YFSETQ. CDR3 length: 15 amino acids. The CDR3 loop is CASSLVGGSADTQYF. The CDR3 DNA reads as TGCGCCAGCAGCTTGGTTGGCGGGAGCGCAGATACGCAGTATTTT.

The chain is built from TRBV7-3 and TRBJ2-7; possible D gene TRBD2, 6 bases. The CDR3 extends over 15 amino acids. V lost 1 base and J 5 bases, leaving 15 bases between the germline ends. The germline CDR1 and CDR2 sequences are SGHTA and FQGTGA. The CDR3 nucleotides are TGTGCCAGCAGCTTAAGGGGCCCGGGACTCCACGAGCAGTACTTC. Translating it yields CASSLRGPGLHEQYF.

The chain employs TRBV5-1 and TRBJ2-3; 7 bases fit TRBD1. CDR1 and CDR2 from the germline V gene are SGHRS and YFSETQ. Trimming cost V 6 bases and J 0 bases; bases outside gene matches: 10. The CDR3 covers 16 residues. CDR3 region: CASNRGGSSSTDTQYF. CDR3 in DNA: TGCGCCAGCAATCGAGGGGGCAGCTCTAGCACAGATACGCAGTATTTT.

The chain is built from TRBV28 and TRBJ2-1, with 10 bases aligning to TRBD1. The CDR3 length is 16 residues. Germline CDR1 reads MDHEN; CDR2 reads SYDVKM. The junction had 10 bases not matched to a gene; V was cut back by 4 bases and J by 7 bases. CDR3 protein: CASSSAGTGVWNEQFF. Written as DNA, the CDR3 is TGTGCCAGCAGTTCCGCCGGGACAGGGGTGTGGAATGAGCAGTTCTTC.

The rearrangement links TRBV11-2 to TRBJ2-5; 14 bases are a match to TRBD2. CDR3 length equals 18 residues. Germline loops: CDR1 SGHAT, CDR2 FQNNGV. V gave up 1 base and J gave up 4 bases; unmatched junction bases: 8. CDR3 in amino acids: CASSLVGGTSGRAETQYF. The CDR3 DNA follows: TGTGCCAGCAGCTTAGTAGGAGGGACTAGCGGGAGAGCAGAGACCCAGTACTTC.

The chain carries TRBV19 and TRBJ1-2, with a possible D match to TRBD1 (5 bases). With 1 base removed from V and 0 bases from J, the gap between germline ends came to 12 bases. The germline V gene has CDR1 LNHDA and CDR2 SQIVND (reference sequence). CDR3 size: 16 residues. The CDR3 DNA reads as TGTGCCAGTAGTATAGTTCCGACAGTTACTAACTATGGCTACACCTTC. It codes for CASSIVPTVTNYGYTF.

Concerning this clone itself: One end of the junction varies from germline; a read error may be responsible. The V and J genes are TRBV6-6 and TRBJ2-5; D is uncertain. Germline V lookup: CDR1 MNHNY, CDR2 SVGAGI (reference sequence). This CDR3 region has 16 residues. CDR3 amino acids: CASSPLEAELQGTQYF. The DNA for the CDR3 is TGTGCCAGCAGCCCACTCGAGGCGGAGCTCCAAGGGACCCAGTACTTC.